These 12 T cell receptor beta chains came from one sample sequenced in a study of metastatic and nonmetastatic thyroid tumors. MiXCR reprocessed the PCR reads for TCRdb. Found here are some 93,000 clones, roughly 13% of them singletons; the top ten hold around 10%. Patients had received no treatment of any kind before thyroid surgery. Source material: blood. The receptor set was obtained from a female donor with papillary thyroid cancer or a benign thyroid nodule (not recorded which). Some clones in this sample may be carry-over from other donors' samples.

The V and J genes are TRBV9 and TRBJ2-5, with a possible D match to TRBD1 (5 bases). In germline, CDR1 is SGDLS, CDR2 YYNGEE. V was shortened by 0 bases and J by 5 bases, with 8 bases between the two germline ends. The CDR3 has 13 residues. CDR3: CASSVDDSETQYF. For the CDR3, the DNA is TGTGCCAGCAGCGTAGACGACAGCGAGACCCAGTACTTC.

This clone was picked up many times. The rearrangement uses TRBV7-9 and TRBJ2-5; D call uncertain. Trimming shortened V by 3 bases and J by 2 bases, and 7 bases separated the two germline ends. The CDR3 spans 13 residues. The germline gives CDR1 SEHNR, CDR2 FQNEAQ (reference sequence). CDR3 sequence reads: CASSFDAQETQYF. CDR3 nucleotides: TGTGCCAGCAGCTTCGACGCTCAAGAGACCCAGTACTTC.

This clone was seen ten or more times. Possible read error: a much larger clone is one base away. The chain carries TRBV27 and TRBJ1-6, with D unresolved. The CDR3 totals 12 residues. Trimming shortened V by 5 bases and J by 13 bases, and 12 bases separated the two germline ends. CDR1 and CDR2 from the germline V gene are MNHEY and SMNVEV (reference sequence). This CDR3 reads CASSRAAGPLHF. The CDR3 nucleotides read TGTGCCAGCAGTCGGGCCGCGGGCCCCCTCCACTTT.

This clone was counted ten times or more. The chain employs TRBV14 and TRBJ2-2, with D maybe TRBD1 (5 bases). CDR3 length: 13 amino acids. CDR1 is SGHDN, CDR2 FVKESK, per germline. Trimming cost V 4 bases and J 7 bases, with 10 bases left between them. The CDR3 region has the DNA TGTGCCAGCAGCCCCCAGGGTGTCGGGGAGCTGTTTTTT. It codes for CASSPQGVGELFF.

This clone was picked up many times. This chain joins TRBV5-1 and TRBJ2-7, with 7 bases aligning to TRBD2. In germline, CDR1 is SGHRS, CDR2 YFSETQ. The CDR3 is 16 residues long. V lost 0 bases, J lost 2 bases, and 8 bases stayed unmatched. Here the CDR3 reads CASSLVPGAGAYEQYF. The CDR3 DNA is TGCGCCAGCAGCTTGGTTCCCGGGGCGGGGGCCTACGAGCAGTACTTC.

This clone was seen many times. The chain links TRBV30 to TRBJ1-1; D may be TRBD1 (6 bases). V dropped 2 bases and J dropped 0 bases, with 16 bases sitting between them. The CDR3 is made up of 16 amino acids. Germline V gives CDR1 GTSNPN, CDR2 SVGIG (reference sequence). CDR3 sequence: CAWSSTGGLMNTEAFF. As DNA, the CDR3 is TGTGCCTGGAGTTCGACGGGGGGGCTCATGAACACTGAAGCTTTCTTT.

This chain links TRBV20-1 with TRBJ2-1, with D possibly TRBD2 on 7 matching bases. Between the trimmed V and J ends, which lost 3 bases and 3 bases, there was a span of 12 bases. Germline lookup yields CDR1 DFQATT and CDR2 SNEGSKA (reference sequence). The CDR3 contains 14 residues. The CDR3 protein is CSASWGGSYNEQFF. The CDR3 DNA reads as TGCAGTGCTAGTTGGGGGGGCAGCTACAATGAGCAGTTCTTC.

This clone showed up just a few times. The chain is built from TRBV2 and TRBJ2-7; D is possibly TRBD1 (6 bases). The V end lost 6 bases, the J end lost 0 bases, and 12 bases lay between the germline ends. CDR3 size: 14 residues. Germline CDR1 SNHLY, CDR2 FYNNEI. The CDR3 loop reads CASSSDRFSYEQYF. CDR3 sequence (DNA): TGTGCCAGCAGCTCAGACAGGTTCTCCTACGAGCAGTACTTC.

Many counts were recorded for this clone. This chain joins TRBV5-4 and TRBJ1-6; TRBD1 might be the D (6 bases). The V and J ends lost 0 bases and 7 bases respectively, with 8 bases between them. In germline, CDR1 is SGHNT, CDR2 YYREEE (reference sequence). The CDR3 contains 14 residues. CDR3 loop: CASSLGQENSPLHF. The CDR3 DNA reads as TGTGCCAGCAGCTTGGGACAGGAGAATTCACCCCTCCACTTT.

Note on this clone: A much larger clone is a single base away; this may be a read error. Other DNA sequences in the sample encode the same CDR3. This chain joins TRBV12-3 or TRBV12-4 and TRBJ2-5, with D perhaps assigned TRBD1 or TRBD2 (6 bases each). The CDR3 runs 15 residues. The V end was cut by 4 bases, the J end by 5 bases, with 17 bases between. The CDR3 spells CASSSSRGGLETQYF. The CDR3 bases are TGTGCCAGCAGTTCCTCACGAGGGGGACTTGAGACCCAGTACTTC.

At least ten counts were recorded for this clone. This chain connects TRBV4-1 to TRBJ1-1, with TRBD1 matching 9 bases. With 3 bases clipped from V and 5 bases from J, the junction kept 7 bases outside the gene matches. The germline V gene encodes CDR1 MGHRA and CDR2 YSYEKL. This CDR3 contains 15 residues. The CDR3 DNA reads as TGCGCCAGCAGCCATCACCACAGGGGGCTGACTGAAGCTTTCTTT. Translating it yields CASSHHHRGLTEAFF.

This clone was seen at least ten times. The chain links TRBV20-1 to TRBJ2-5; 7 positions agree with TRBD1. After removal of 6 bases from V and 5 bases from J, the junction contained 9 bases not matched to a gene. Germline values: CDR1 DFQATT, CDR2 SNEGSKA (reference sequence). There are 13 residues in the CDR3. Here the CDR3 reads CSAEGAQGETQYF. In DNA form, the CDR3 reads TGCAGTGCCGAGGGGGCACAGGGCGAGACCCAGTACTTC.